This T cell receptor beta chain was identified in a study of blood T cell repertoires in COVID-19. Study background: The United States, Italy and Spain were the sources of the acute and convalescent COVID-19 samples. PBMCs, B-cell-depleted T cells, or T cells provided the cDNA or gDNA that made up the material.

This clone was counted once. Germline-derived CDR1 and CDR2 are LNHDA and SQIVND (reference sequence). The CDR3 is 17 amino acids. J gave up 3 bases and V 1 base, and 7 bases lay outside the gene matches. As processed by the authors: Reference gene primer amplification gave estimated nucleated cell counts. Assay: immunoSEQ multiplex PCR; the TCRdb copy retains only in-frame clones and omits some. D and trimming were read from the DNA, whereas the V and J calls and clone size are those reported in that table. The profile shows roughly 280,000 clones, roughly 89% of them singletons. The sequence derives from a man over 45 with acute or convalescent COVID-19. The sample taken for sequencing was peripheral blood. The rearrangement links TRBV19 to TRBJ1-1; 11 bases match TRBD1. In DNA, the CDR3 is TGTGCCAGTAGTATAGGCCGGGACAGGGGGATAGACACTGAAGCTTTCTTT. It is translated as CASSIGRDRGIDTEAFF.